The 9 T cell receptor beta chains below were found in one sample sequenced in a study of blood T cell repertoires in COVID-19. Some clones are missing from TCRdb's copy, which holds only in-frame ones; the method was immunoSEQ multiplex PCR. Of tens of thousands of clones in the sample, 80% to 95% are singletons; the top ten hold 2.3%. Sequences were obtained from peripheral blood. These receptors were obtained from a human donor with active COVID-19. The donor label of this sample is uncertain.

This chain uses TRBV7-3 with TRBJ2-1; D not resolved. V was cut by 1 base and J by 5 bases, with 6 bases left in between. CDR1 and CDR2 from the germline V gene are SGHTA and FQGTGA. This CDR3 contains 13 residues. CDR3 in amino acids: CASSLMVDNEQFF. The DNA for the CDR3 is TGTGCCAGCAGCTTAATGGTAGACAATGAGCAGTTCTTC.

V is TRBV10-3 and J is TRBJ1-1; possible D gene TRBD1, 5 bases. The V gene lost 7 bases and the J gene lost 4 bases, with 13 bases spanning the gap. Per the germline V gene, CDR1 is ENHRY and CDR2 is SYGVKD. This CDR3 has 13 amino acids. The CDR3 coding sequence is TGTGCCATCAACGGGGGAATCGGCACTGAAGCTTTCTTT. This codes for CAINGGIGTEAFF.

The V call is TRBV18, the J call TRBJ2-5, with 11 bases aligning to TRBD2. Germline V gene lookup returns CDR1 KGHSH and CDR2 LQKENI. The trim removed 5 bases at V and 7 bases at J, leaving 6 bases unmatched. This CDR3 has 14 amino acids. The CDR3 region is CASSAASGGRTQYF. Here the CDR3 DNA reads TGTGCCAGCTCAGCGGCTAGCGGGGGGCGGACCCAGTACTTC.

This chain links TRBV11-2 with TRBJ1-6; 7 bases line up with TRBD1. CDR1 is SGHAT and CDR2 is FQNNGV in the germline V gene. This CDR3 region has 17 residues. J lost 10 bases, V lost 5 bases, and 17 bases had no gene match. The CDR3 reads CASSDWDSKTIESPLHF. CDR3 DNA sequence: TGTGCCAGCAGCGATTGGGACAGTAAGACGATAGAGTCACCCCTCCACTTT.

As concerns this clone: Other DNA sequences in the sample encode the same CDR3. The chain carries TRBV7-9 and TRBJ2-6; no clear D gene. The germline V and J ends were trimmed by 5 bases and 0 bases, with 8 bases remaining between them. This CDR3 comprises 15 residues. The germline V gene has CDR1 SEHNR and CDR2 FQNEAQ (reference sequence). CDR3 nucleotides: TGTGCCAGCAGCCCGCGCATCTCTGGGGCCAACGTCCTGACTTTC. It specifies CASSPRISGANVLTF.

This chain joins TRBV7-3 and TRBJ2-3, with D possibly matching TRBD2 (5 bases). V dropped 2 bases and J dropped 2 bases, with 8 bases sitting between them. The CDR3 runs to 14 residues. CDR1 is SGHTA, CDR2 FQGTGA, per germline. The CDR3 sequence: CASSLEGSTDTQYF. In DNA, the CDR3 is TGTGCCAGCAGCTTAGAGGGATCCACAGATACGCAGTATTTT.

This sequence joins TRBV29-1 and TRBJ2-1; TRBD2 agrees at 13 bases. Germline V CDR1 and CDR2: SQVTM, ANQGSEA. The CDR3 runs to 14 residues. V was clipped by 7 bases and J by 7 bases; unmatched bases: 7. The CDR3 loop reads CSASLAGGLNEQFF. In nucleotides, the CDR3 is TGCAGCGCCTCACTAGCGGGGGGGCTAAATGAGCAGTTCTTC.

The genes are TRBV6-5 and TRBJ1-2; no clear D. Per the germline V gene, CDR1 is MNHEY and CDR2 is SVGAGI. The V end was cut by 7 bases, the J end by 0 bases, with 9 bases between. The CDR3 is 13 residues long. The CDR3 DNA reads as TGTGCCAGCAAGGCGGATTCTAACTATGGCTACACCTTC. It is translated as CASKADSNYGYTF.

The CDR3 region has the DNA TGTGCCACCAGTGATCAAGTGCAGGAGACCCAGTACTTC. Translation gives CATSDQVQETQYF. The chain couples TRBV24-1 to TRBJ2-5; no clear D. The CDR3 is made up of 13 amino acids. The germline V and J ends were trimmed by 3 bases and 5 bases, with 9 bases remaining between them. Germline assignment: CDR1 KGHDR and CDR2 SFDVKD.